This TCR beta chain is drawn from a study of cytomegalovirus exposure and HLA in healthy donors. Only a few counts were recorded for this clone. As yet, its antigen is unknown. With 60 Vbeta and 13 Jbeta primers, the PCR was carried out. Produced via immunoSEQ multiplex PCR; TCRdb's table is partial and in-frame only. The table includes 150,000 to 200,000 clones, 60% to 80% detected once. CDR1 is SGDLS, CDR2 YYNGEE, per germline. Trimming took 0 bases from V and 1 from J, leaving 10 bases between them. The length of the CDR3 is 15 residues. The study's findings and limits: An apparent linkage of common viral pathogens to several of the most significant clusters emerged in a later analysis.

The chain couples TRBV9 to TRBJ2-5; the D is unclear. The TCR comes from a woman aged 40 to 50 in good health and CMV-seropositive. Sequencing used PBMCs. Here the CDR3 reads CASSVAPSVQETQYF. In nucleotides, the CDR3 is TGTGCCAGCAGCGTAGCCCCCTCGGTCCAAGAGACCCAGTACTTC.